Listed here are 26 T cell receptor beta chains from one sample, sequenced in a study of cytomegalovirus exposure and HLA in healthy donors (dated by TCRdb to about 2017). Library preparation employed the immunoSEQ multiplex PCR assay. A mixture of 60 forward primers for TCR Vbeta segments and 13 reverse primers for TCR Jbeta segments was used in the multiplex PCR. In TCRdb, the immuneACCESS table is reduced to in-frame sequences with V and J assigned. These tables do not hold every clone; where another copy was compared, an unresolved V gene accounts for under half, and the others remain unexplained. The sample profile shows about 67,000 clones; over 75% of them were found once. The ten most abundant clones make up 9% to 14% of the sample. Source material: PBMCs. Receptors were obtained from a woman aged 25 to 39 in good health and CMV-seropositive.

This chain connects TRBV4-1 to TRBJ2-5; 10 bases align to TRBD1. Trimming removed 4 bases from V and 4 bases from J; junction bases left unmatched: 6. Germline V gene data show CDR1 as MGHRA and CDR2 as YSYEKL. The CDR3 loop spans 15 amino acids. The CDR3 bases are TGCGCCAGCAGCCCACCTGGGACAGGGGCAGAGACCCAGTACTTC. This translates into CASSPPGTGAETQYF.

The chain carries TRBV18 and TRBJ1-2, with 8 bases fitting TRBD1. Germline-derived CDR1 and CDR2 are KGHSH and LQKENI. The ends lost 3 bases at V and 4 bases at J; junction bases unmatched: 4. CDR3 length equals 14 residues. The CDR3 loop is CASSPPGTGYGYTF. CDR3 DNA: TGTGCCAGCTCACCCCCCGGGACAGGCTATGGCTACACCTTC.

This chain links TRBV2 with TRBJ1-2; 7 bases map to TRBD1. Germline CDR1 and CDR2: SNHLY and FYNNEI. Unmatched junction bases numbered 10, after V lost 4 bases and J lost 8 bases. CDR3 size: 14 residues. CDR3 coding DNA: TGTGCCAGCAGTGGACAGGGCTCCGTGGGGGGCTACACCTTC. This translates into CASSGQGSVGGYTF.

This CDR3 is CASSQSPLQGNESKNIQYF. The CDR3, as DNA: TGCGCCAGCAGTCAATCCCCCCTGCAGGGTAATGAATCCAAAAACATTCAGTACTTC. J is TRBJ2-4 and V is TRBV23-1, with D possibly being TRBD1 (5 bases). TRBV23-1 carries the ORF label, with uncertain function. The CDR3 runs to 19 residues. The V end was cut by 0 bases, the J end by 2 bases, with 20 bases between.

V is TRBV5-1 and J is TRBJ2-1, with D perhaps TRBD2 (6 bases). V was shortened by 4 bases and J by 3 bases, with 17 bases between the two germline ends. CDR1 is SGHRS and CDR2 is YFSETQ in the germline V gene. This CDR3 region has 16 residues. CDR3 sequence: CASSPPTGSLYNEQFF. Here the CDR3 DNA reads TGCGCCAGCAGCCCACCTACCGGGAGCCTCTACAATGAGCAGTTCTTC.

The chain recombines TRBV2 with TRBJ1-1; possible D gene TRBD1, 5 bases. Between the trimmed V and J ends, which lost 7 bases and 1 base, there was a span of 10 bases. Germline V gene data show CDR1 as SNHLY and CDR2 as FYNNEI. CDR3 size: 13 residues. The CDR3 here is CASMGTSNTEAFF. The CDR3 DNA reads TGTGCCAGCATGGGGACTTCGAACACTGAAGCTTTCTTT.

The chain recombines TRBV14 with TRBJ2-3; TRBD2 might be the D (6 bases). There are 16 residues in the CDR3. V was trimmed by 2 bases and J by 2 bases, leaving 14 bases between them. Germline V gives CDR1 SGHDN, CDR2 FVKESK. The DNA for the CDR3 is TGTGCCAGCAGCCAATACGTGGGCGGGAACACAGATACGCAGTATTTT. This sequence encodes CASSQYVGGNTDTQYF.

The rearrangement joins TRBV19 to TRBJ2-1; 7 bases are shared with TRBD2. Losses at the gene ends were 0 bases for V and 10 bases for J; bases not matched to a gene: 15. Per germline, CDR1 LNHDA and CDR2 SQIVND (reference sequence). CDR3 size: 17 residues. CDR3 loop: CASSIDRHGWEGREQFF. The CDR3 DNA reads as TGTGCCAGTAGTATAGACCGGCATGGTTGGGAGGGGCGAGAGCAGTTCTTC. Full variable domain (missing parts from reference TRBV19 and TRBJ2-1): DGGITQSPKYLFRKEGQNVTLSCEQNLNHDAMYWYRQDPGQGLRLIYYSQIVNDFQKGDIAEGYSVSREKKESFPLTVTSAQKNPTAFYLCASSIDRHGWEGREQFFGPGTRLTVL.

In nucleotides, the CDR3 is TGTGCCAGCAGGGGCGGGGGTTACAATGAGCAGTTCTTC. It yields the protein CASRGGGYNEQFF. The genes are TRBV6-5 and TRBJ2-1, with TRBD2 matching 7 bases. The CDR3 is 13 amino acids. The ends lost 6 bases at V and 4 bases at J; junction bases unmatched: 3. From germline, CDR1 is MNHEY and CDR2 SVGAGI.

V and J are TRBV4-1 and TRBJ2-1; a possible D gene is TRBD2 (7 bases). Germline CDR1 and CDR2: MGHRA and YSYEKL. The V end was cut by 5 bases, the J end by 7 bases, with 9 bases between. This CDR3 spans 12 amino acids. CDR3: CASSRGGNEQFF. The CDR3 DNA follows: TGCGCCAGCAGCAGGGGGGGTAATGAGCAGTTCTTC.

CDR3 in amino acids: CASSLGTGTEGYTF. The CDR3 DNA follows: TGTGCCAGCAGCCTAGGGACAGGGACGGAAGGCTACACCTTC. V usage is TRBV5-5 and J usage is TRBJ1-2; TRBD1 matches 9 bases. Germline V lookup: CDR1 SGHKS, CDR2 YYEKEE (reference sequence). This CDR3 has 14 residues. Losses at the gene ends were 4 bases for V and 8 bases for J; bases not matched to a gene: 9.

The chain employs TRBV6-1 and TRBJ2-7; D is unclear. Trimming shortened V by 1 base and J by 3 bases, and 10 bases separated the two germline ends. CDR3 length: 14 residues. Per germline, CDR1 MNHNS and CDR2 SASEGT. CDR3: CASSEVSEYYEQYF. DNA of the CDR3: TGTGCCAGCAGTGAAGTCAGCGAATACTACGAGCAGTACTTC.

For the CDR3, the DNA is TGTGCCAGTACCCTAGGGACTCTTACTGGAAACACCATATATTTT. Protein: CASTLGTLTGNTIYF. The rearrangement joins TRBV19 to TRBJ1-3, with D possibly being TRBD1 (5 bases). The germline CDR1 and CDR2 sequences are LNHDA and SQIVND (reference sequence). Trimming stripped 7 bases from V and 2 bases from J, with 15 bases between. This CDR3 has 15 amino acids.

The V call is TRBV28, the J call TRBJ1-5; D uncertain. The CDR3 has 13 residues. Germline CDR1 and CDR2: MDHEN and SYDVKM. V lost 6 bases and J 5 bases, leaving 11 bases between the germline ends. The CDR3: CASSTGSYQPQHF. DNA of the CDR3: TGTGCCAGCAGCACCGGGAGCTATCAGCCCCAGCATTTT.

The sample holds one count of this clone. The chain recombines TRBV19 with TRBJ2-7, with a tentative D call TRBD2 (6 bases). V dropped 4 bases and J dropped 1 base, with 11 bases sitting between them. The CDR3 covers 14 residues. Germline CDR1 is LNHDA and CDR2 is SQIVND (reference sequence). The CDR3 DNA follows: TGTGCCAGTAGTACCCTGGGGAGGTCCTACGAGCAGTACTTC. This codes for CASSTLGRSYEQYF.

To note about this clone: The junction differs from germline at one of its ends, possibly a read error. The identical CDR3 is also encoded by other nucleotide sequences in the sample. The chain is built from TRBV5-1 and TRBJ2-7; 9 bases line up with TRBD2. Germline CDR1 is SGHRS and CDR2 is YFSETQ. CDR3 size: 15 residues. As DNA, the CDR3 is TGCGCTAGCAGCTTGATTAGCGGGAGCTCCTACGAGCAGTACTTC. Translated: CASSLISGSSYEQYF.

The CDR3 loop is CASSVQVNTEAFF. The CDR3 nucleotides are TGTGCCAGCAGCGTTCAGGTGAACACTGAAGCTTTCTTT. The chain carries TRBV14 and TRBJ1-1; D gene uncertain. This CDR3 is built from 13 residues. Trimming took 5 bases from V and 0 from J, leaving 7 bases between them. CDR1 and CDR2 from the germline V gene are SGHDN and FVKESK.

The chain links TRBV10-3 to TRBJ2-7; TRBD2 matches 12 bases. This CDR3 is built from 17 residues. Trimming cost V 5 bases and J 0 bases; bases outside gene matches: 8. Germline V gene lookup returns CDR1 ENHRY and CDR2 SYGVKD. The CDR3 DNA reads TGTGCCATCAGTCCACTAGCGGGAGGAGACCCCTCCTACGAGCAGTACTTC. Translated: CAISPLAGGDPSYEQYF.

The J gene is TRBJ1-3, the V gene TRBV6-5, with D possibly TRBD1 on 6 matching bases. CDR3 length equals 14 residues. Germline lookup yields CDR1 MNHEY and CDR2 SVGAGI. The germline V and J ends were trimmed by 10 bases and 4 bases, with 17 bases remaining between them. The chain's CDR3 is CATWRGGAGNTIYF. DNA of the CDR3: TGTGCCACCTGGAGGGGGGGCGCAGGAAACACCATATATTTT.

The gene calls are TRBV5-1 and TRBJ2-7, with 10 bases fitting TRBD1. Germline-derived CDR1 and CDR2 are SGHRS and YFSETQ. The CDR3 loop spans 14 amino acids. The trim removed 4 bases at V and 8 bases at J, leaving 9 bases unmatched. In DNA, the CDR3 is TGCGCCAGCAGCCCCGAACCCGACAGGGGGCAGCAGTACTTC. The encoded protein is CASSPEPDRGQQYF.

The chain is built from TRBV29-1 and TRBJ2-7; D ambiguous. Trimming cost V 4 bases and J 4 bases, with 20 bases left between them. This CDR3 is 15 amino acids long. Germline CDR1 reads SQVTM; CDR2 reads ANQGSEA. Written as DNA, the CDR3 is TGCAGCGTTGTGTTTCCTACCGGCACAGATTACGAGCAGTACTTC. This gives the protein CSVVFPTGTDYEQYF.

V usage is TRBV7-6 and J usage is TRBJ1-4; 7 nucleotides agree with TRBD1. CDR3 length: 19 residues. J lost 8 bases, V lost 4 bases, and 22 bases had no gene match. CDR1 and CDR2 (germline): SGHVS, FNYEAQ. The CDR3 reads CASSSRKLDRSIEGEKLFF. The CDR3 coding sequence is TGTGCCAGCAGCTCCCGAAAGCTGGACAGGTCTATAGAGGGAGAAAAACTGTTTTTT.

In DNA form, the CDR3 reads TGTGCCAGTAGCCCCTCTGAGCGGGAAATAAAAAATGAGCAGTTCTTC. Translation gives CASSPSEREIKNEQFF. The rearrangement links TRBV19 to TRBJ2-1; 7 bases are shared with TRBD2. Germline V CDR1 and CDR2: LNHDA, SQIVND (reference sequence). The CDR3 sequence is 16 residues long. V was clipped by 6 bases and J by 7 bases; unmatched bases: 15.

The chain combines TRBV29-1 with TRBJ2-1; possibly TRBD2 for D (6 bases). The length of the CDR3 is 15 residues. V was pared by 0 bases and J by 6 bases, with 15 bases between. Germline assignment: CDR1 SQVTM and CDR2 ANQGSEA. CDR3 region: CSVEDRRERGNEQFF. CDR3 nucleotide sequence: TGCAGCGTTGAAGATAGGAGGGAAAGGGGCAATGAGCAGTTCTTC.

This clone was observed once. V is TRBV30 and J is TRBJ2-2; 8 bases are shared with TRBD1. The germline gives CDR1 GTSNPN, CDR2 SVGIG (reference sequence). The CDR3 spans 12 residues. The V and J ends lost 6 bases and 5 bases, in that order; junction bases with no gene match: 2. CDR3 sequence: CACRTGTGELFF. The CDR3 DNA follows: TGTGCCTGCAGGACAGGGACCGGGGAGCTGTTTTTT.

The rearrangement uses TRBV7-9 and TRBJ1-1, with D tentatively TRBD1 (5 bases). The CDR3 is made up of 14 amino acids. Germline CDR1 SEHNR, CDR2 FQNEAQ (reference sequence). V lost 3 bases, J lost 3 bases, and 11 bases lay in between. CDR3 nucleotide sequence: TGTGCCAGCAGCTTCCCGGGGGGGTACACTGAAGCTTTCTTT. This sequence encodes CASSFPGGYTEAFF.